A single sample gave rise to the 15 T cell receptor beta chains below, sequenced in a study of blood T cell repertoires in COVID-19. The repertoire was sequenced with immunoSEQ multiplex PCR; TCRdb's copy has only in-frame clones and lacks some. The sample lists roughly 220,000 clones, about 80% occurring once. The sequenced sample consisted of PBMCs or T cells enriched from blood (not recorded which). The receptors were sampled from a middle-aged woman with acute COVID-19.

This CDR3 is CASSAGMYNEQFF. CDR3 nucleotide sequence: TGCGCCAGCAGCGCGGGAATGTACAATGAGCAGTTCTTC. The gene calls are TRBV5-1 and TRBJ2-1, with a possible D match to TRBD2 (6 bases). CDR3 length: 13 residues. The germline V gene encodes CDR1 SGHRS and CDR2 YFSETQ. The germline V and J ends were trimmed by 4 bases and 4 bases, with 9 bases remaining between them.

The CDR3 protein is CASSYRDRALGEQYF. CDR3 DNA sequence: TGTGCCAGCAGTTACCGGGACAGGGCTCTTGGCGAGCAGTACTTC. The gene calls are TRBV5-6 and TRBJ2-7; TRBD1 aligns across 9 bases. After removal of 5 bases from V and 6 bases from J, the junction contained 12 bases not matched to a gene. Germline V gives CDR1 SGHDT, CDR2 YYEEEE. The length of the CDR3 is 15 residues.

The V call is TRBV3-1 (or the pseudogene TRBV3-2), the J call TRBJ2-7, with TRBD1 as a possible D gene (6 bases). Germline CDR1 and CDR2: LGHDT and YNNKEL (reference sequence). The CDR3 runs 15 residues. V dropped 3 bases and J dropped 4 bases, with 16 bases sitting between them. As DNA, the CDR3 is TGTGCCAGCAGCCATCCCCTGGGAAGGGGGTACGAGCAGTACTTC. It is translated as CASSHPLGRGYEQYF.

The rearrangement joins TRBV7-9 to TRBJ2-7; a weak D match, TRBD1 (5 bases). This CDR3 is 15 amino acids long. The V gene lost 0 bases and the J gene lost 11 bases, with 20 bases spanning the gap. Looked up from germline, CDR1 is SEHNR and CDR2 is FQNEAQ (reference sequence). The CDR3 loop is CASSLASRQGSSKYF. The CDR3 DNA follows: TGTGCCAGCAGCTTAGCGAGTCGGCAGGGATCCTCGAAGTACTTC.

The chain couples TRBV6-1 to TRBJ1-5, with D perhaps matching TRBD1 (5 bases). Germline values: CDR1 MNHNS, CDR2 SASEGT. Trimming left V 1 base short and J 0 bases short, with 13 bases between. CDR3 size: 17 residues. The CDR3, as DNA: TGTGCCAGCAGTGAAGATTGGGGGGGGTATAGCAATCAGCCCCAGCATTTT. Protein sequence: CASSEDWGGYSNQPQHF.

The rearrangement uses TRBV5-1 and TRBJ1-6; D gene ambiguous. This CDR3 has 14 amino acids. The V end was cut by 0 bases, the J end by 10 bases, with 11 bases between. Germline-derived CDR1 and CDR2 are SGHRS and YFSETQ. This CDR3 reads CASSLEIAGSPLHF. The CDR3 DNA follows: TGCGCCAGCAGCTTGGAGATTGCGGGCTCACCCCTCCACTTT.

This chain links TRBV3-1 (or the pseudogene TRBV3-2) with TRBJ2-1; 9 bases are shared with TRBD2. Germline CDR1 and CDR2: LGHDT and YNNKEL (reference sequence). The CDR3 sequence is 15 residues long. V gave up 1 base and J gave up 10 bases; unmatched junction bases: 8. The CDR3 sequence is CASSQGLSGRGEQFF. CDR3 sequence (DNA): TGTGCCAGCAGCCAAGGTCTTAGCGGGAGAGGCGAGCAGTTCTTC.

The chain links TRBV7-3 to TRBJ2-1; 8 bases map to TRBD2. The CDR3 extends over 16 amino acids. Germline V CDR1 and CDR2: SGHTA, FQGTGA. V lost 4 bases, J lost 7 bases, and 12 bases stayed unmatched. The CDR3 sequence is CASSSGGAGGKNEQFF. As DNA, the CDR3 is TGTGCCAGCAGCTCAGGCGGGGCGGGAGGAAAGAATGAGCAGTTCTTC.

This clone was counted a single time. DNA of the CDR3: TGTGCCAGCGGGAAAGGGGGAAACAAAAACTCTGGGGCCAACGTCCTGACTTTC. It specifies CASGKGGNKNSGANVLTF. The chain combines TRBV19 with TRBJ2-6; tentatively, D is TRBD1 (6 bases). Germline V gives CDR1 LNHDA, CDR2 SQIVND (reference sequence). CDR3 size: 18 residues. V was trimmed by 9 bases and J by 0 bases, leaving 21 bases between them.

The chain employs TRBV25-1 and TRBJ1-4, with D perhaps TRBD1 (6 bases). The CDR3 has 14 amino acids. Trimming took 3 bases from V and 7 from J, leaving 12 bases between them. The germline V gene encodes CDR1 MGHDK and CDR2 SYGVNS. CDR3 residues: CASSEGGHGEKLFF. DNA for the CDR3: TGTGCCAGCAGTGAGGGGGGGCACGGTGAAAAACTGTTTTTT.

The chain employs TRBV19 and TRBJ2-3; 14 nucleotides agree with TRBD2. The germline gives CDR1 LNHDA, CDR2 SQIVND (reference sequence). The CDR3 loop spans 14 amino acids. J gave up 5 bases and V 9 bases, and 4 bases lay outside the gene matches. The CDR3: CASGLAGGLDTQYF. The CDR3 DNA reads as TGTGCCAGCGGACTAGCGGGAGGTCTAGATACGCAGTATTTT.

This clone was detected once. The chain uses TRBV5-1 and TRBJ2-3, with a tentative D call TRBD2 (6 bases). The CDR3 has 16 residues. Trimming stripped 2 bases from V and 2 bases from J, with 15 bases between. Germline V gene data show CDR1 as SGHRS and CDR2 as YFSETQ. DNA for the CDR3: TGCGCCAGCAGCTTCGGAGGGAGTGCCAACACAGATACGCAGTATTTT. It translates to CASSFGGSANTDTQYF.

The V and J genes are TRBV3-1 (or the pseudogene TRBV3-2) and TRBJ2-2, with D possibly matching TRBD2 (6 bases). V gave up 1 base and J gave up 4 bases, with 10 bases separating them. CDR1 LGHDT and CDR2 YNNKEL come from the germline V gene (reference sequence). CDR3 size: 15 residues. The CDR3 loop is CASSQGGLFTGELFF. DNA for the CDR3: TGTGCCAGCAGCCAAGGGGGACTCTTCACCGGGGAGCTGTTTTTT.

The rearrangement uses TRBV6-5 and TRBJ2-7; TRBD2 aligns across 11 bases. Germline-derived CDR1 and CDR2 are MNHEY and SVGAGI. J lost 3 bases, V lost 8 bases, and 3 bases had no gene match. The CDR3 is 13 residues long. CDR3 DNA: TGTGCCAGCCGTACTAGCGGGAGCTACGAGCAGTACTTC. Residues: CASRTSGSYEQYF.

This clone was observed once. This rearrangement joins TRBV5-1 to TRBJ2-3; tentative D call: TRBD1 (7 bases). Germline CDR1 and CDR2: SGHRS and YFSETQ. CDR3 length: 15 residues. V was pared by 3 bases and J by 2 bases, with 13 bases between. The DNA of the CDR3 is TGCGCCAGCAGCTCGCGGGACAGTTCCACAGATACGCAGTATTTT. It encodes CASSSRDSSTDTQYF.